Included here is one T cell receptor (beta chain) sequence, with context. Its specificity is not known. The data were taken from a study of blood T cells in healthy people across ages. A sample-barcoded 5' primer and a J-beta primer mix were used in a second PCR of roughly 7 to 12 cycles. TCRdb reprocessed the 5' RACE reads with MiXCR, giving one entry per CDR3 protein. The top ten clones hold around 0.7% of a sample with roughly 1,100,000 distinct CDR3 sequences, approximately 25% of them seen once. The CDR3 consists of 14 residues. V lost 2 bases to trimming and J lost 6 bases, with 13 bases between them. Germline loops: CDR1 LGHNA, CDR2 YSLEER. Study observations and caveats: There were more naive CD4+ cells and higher diversity in long-lived donors than in aged donors. Researchers report that TCR beta diversity correlated strongly with naive T cell percentage.

This sample also appeared in a second study, on T cells of mothers and their children.

The chain carries TRBV4-3 and TRBJ1-2; a possible D gene is TRBD1 (6 bases). Material: blood. The source of this sequence is a girl between 2 and 10 years old in good health. CDR3 sequence reads: CASSQQTGLNGYTF. The CDR3 DNA sequence: TGCGCCAGCAGCCAACAAACAGGGTTAAATGGCTACACCTTC.